The rows below give T cell receptor beta chains drawn from one sample of a study of OX40 agonist ivuxolimab in advanced cancers. Generated by immunoSEQ multiplex PCR, the TCRdb table keeps only in-frame clones and is missing some. The sample includes 60,000 to 65,000 clones, about 89% of them seen just once. The sequences come from CD4+ or CD8+ T cells sorted from blood, collected in a trial of the OX40 agonist ivuxolimab. The receptors derive from an adult with an advanced solid tumor such as melanoma, head and neck, liver or kidney cancer. Each CDR3 is given with its conserved first and last residue.

V gene	CDR3 length	J gene	CDR3 protein
TRBV21-1	20	TRBJ2-7	CASSKDGGADPTFLAYEQYF
TRBV19	13	TRBJ2-2	CASSMKSPGELFF
TRBV5-1	15	TRBJ2-7	CASSFQSTPLYEQYF
TRBV18	14	TRBJ1-1	CASSPRGVNTEAFF
TRBV4-2	14	TRBJ1-1	CASSQDGVNTEAFF
TRBV28	13	TRBJ2-5	CASTMGRTETQYF
TRBV4-2	18	TRBJ1-1	CASSQDRRDRGLNTEAFF
TRBV30	13	TRBJ2-3	CAWSPRGVDTQYF
TRBV7-9	16	TRBJ2-5	CASSWKPGLETETQYF
TRBV5-4	14	TRBJ1-2	CASSLRDRGYGYTF
TRBV9	24	TRBJ2-7	CASSVMQRTGGTGTSGSYSYEQYF
TRBV10-3	15	TRBJ2-7	CAISTRTGGASEQYF
TRBV5-1	15	TRBJ1-2	CASSLGGTATYGYTF
TRBV4-1	11	TRBJ2-7	CASSQDQEQYF
TRBV6-1	16	TRBJ2-7	CASSEVEGTSSYEQYF
TRBV30	17	TRBJ2-2	CAWSQKGLAGRTGELFF
TRBV12-5	12	TRBJ2-3	CASGLVGDTQYF
TRBV18	13	TRBJ2-1	CASSRGQGGEQFF
TRBV27	16	TRBJ2-7	CASSSRGTNIPYEQYF
TRBV5-4	17	TRBJ1-3	CASSLGGQRLSGNTIYF
TRBV9	17	TRBJ2-5	CASSSLGGRGHQETQYF
TRBV30	13	TRBJ1-4	CALQGQINEKLFF
TRBV7-2	16	TRBJ2-1	CASTRGGGLFYNEQFF
TRBV23-1	16	TRBJ2-3	CASSQRTTGGTDTQYF
TRBV5-8	16	TRBJ2-1	CASSLGAVYYYNEQFF
TRBV11-2	15	TRBJ1-1	CASTKGPGGDTEAFF
TRBV7-2	15	TRBJ1-5	CASSSWDSGNQPQHF
TRBV7-3	13	TRBJ1-2	CASSPDTSYGYTF
TRBV2	14	TRBJ2-1	CASSLESDYNEQFF
TRBV27	14	TRBJ1-4	CASSRDRFNEKLFF
TRBV5-1	14	TRBJ2-7	CASSRTSGSYEQYF
TRBV5-4	14	TRBJ2-7	CASSFGDRAYEQYF
TRBV7-6	14	TRBJ1-1	CASSLWSQRTEAFF
TRBV19	14	TRBJ2-1	CASSILEPYNEQFF
TRBV29-1	13	TRBJ2-7	CSVGGSGSYEQYF
TRBV27	15	TRBJ2-7	CASSLSGVPTYEQYF
TRBV7-8	16	TRBJ2-3	CASSFGEGGRVDTQYF
TRBV29-1	15	TRBJ1-3	CSAQDGTVSGNTIYF
TRBV7-8	16	TRBJ2-1	CASSLERTPSYNEQFF
TRBV28	14	TRBJ2-1	CASSFTKPVNEQFF
TRBV30	11	TRBJ2-1	CAWSAYNEQFF